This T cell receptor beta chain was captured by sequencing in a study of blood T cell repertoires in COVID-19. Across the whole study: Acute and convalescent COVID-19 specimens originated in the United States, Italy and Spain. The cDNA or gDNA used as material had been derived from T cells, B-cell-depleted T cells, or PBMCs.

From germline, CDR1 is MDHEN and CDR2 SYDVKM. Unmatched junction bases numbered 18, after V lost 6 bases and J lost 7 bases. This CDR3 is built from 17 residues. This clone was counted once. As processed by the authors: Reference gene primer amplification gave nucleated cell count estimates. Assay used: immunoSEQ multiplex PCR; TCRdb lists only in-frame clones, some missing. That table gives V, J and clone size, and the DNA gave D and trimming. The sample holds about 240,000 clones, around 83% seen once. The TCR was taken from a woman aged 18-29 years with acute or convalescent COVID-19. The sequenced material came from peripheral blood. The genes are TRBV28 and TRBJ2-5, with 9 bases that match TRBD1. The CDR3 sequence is CASSTRTGAYLVVTQYF. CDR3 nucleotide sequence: TGTGCCAGCAGCACCCGGACAGGGGCCTATCTTGTAGTGACCCAGTACTTC. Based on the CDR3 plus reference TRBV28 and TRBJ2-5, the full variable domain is DVKVTQSSRYLVKRTGEKVFLECVQDMDHENMFWYRQDPGLGLRLIYFSYDVKMKEKGDIPEGYSVSREKKERFSLILESASTNQTSMYLCASSTRTGAYLVVTQYFGPGTRLLVL.